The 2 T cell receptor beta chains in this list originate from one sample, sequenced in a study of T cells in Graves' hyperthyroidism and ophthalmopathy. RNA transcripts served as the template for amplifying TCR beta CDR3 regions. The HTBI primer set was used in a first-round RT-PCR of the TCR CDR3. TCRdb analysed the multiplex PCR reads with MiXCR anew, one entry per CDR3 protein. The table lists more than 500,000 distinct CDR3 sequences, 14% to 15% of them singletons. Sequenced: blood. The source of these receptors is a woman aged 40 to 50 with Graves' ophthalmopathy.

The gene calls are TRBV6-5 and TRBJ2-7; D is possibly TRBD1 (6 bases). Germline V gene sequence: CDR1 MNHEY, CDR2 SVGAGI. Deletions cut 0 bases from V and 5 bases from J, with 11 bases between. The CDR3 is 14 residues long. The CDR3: CASSYSGTRDEQYF. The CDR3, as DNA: TGTGCCAGCAGTTACTCTGGGACAAGGGACGAGCAGTACTTC.

In DNA form, the CDR3 reads TGTGCCATCAGCGACCGGGCCGTCGGTACTGGGGCCAACGTCCTGACTTTC. Its translation: CAISDRAVGTGANVLTF. The chain couples TRBV10-3 to TRBJ2-6, with D unresolved. Germline CDR1 reads ENHRY; CDR2 reads SYGVKD. The CDR3 runs 17 residues. The V end lost 6 bases, the J end lost 2 bases, and 17 bases lay between the germline ends.